This TCR beta chain was recovered during a study of OX40 agonist ivuxolimab in advanced cancers. Here immunoSEQ multiplex PCR was the method, and the copy in TCRdb shows in-frame clones only, minus some. Seen here are about 90,000 clones, approximately 90% observed once, and the top ten hold 0.33%. CDR3 length: 14 amino acids. Trimming took 2 bases from V and 1 from J, leaving 8 bases between them. CDR1 is ENHRY and CDR2 is SYGVKD in the germline V gene. This clonotype was obtained from an adult with an advanced solid tumor such as melanoma, head and neck, liver or kidney cancer. The rearrangement links TRBV10-3 to TRBJ1-1; D gene uncertain. This material consisted of CD4+ or CD8+ T cells sorted from blood, taken in a trial of the OX40 agonist ivuxolimab. The CDR3 nucleotides are TGTGCCATCAGTGAGCTCGACACGAACACTGAAGCTTTCTTT. It encodes CAISELDTNTEAFF.